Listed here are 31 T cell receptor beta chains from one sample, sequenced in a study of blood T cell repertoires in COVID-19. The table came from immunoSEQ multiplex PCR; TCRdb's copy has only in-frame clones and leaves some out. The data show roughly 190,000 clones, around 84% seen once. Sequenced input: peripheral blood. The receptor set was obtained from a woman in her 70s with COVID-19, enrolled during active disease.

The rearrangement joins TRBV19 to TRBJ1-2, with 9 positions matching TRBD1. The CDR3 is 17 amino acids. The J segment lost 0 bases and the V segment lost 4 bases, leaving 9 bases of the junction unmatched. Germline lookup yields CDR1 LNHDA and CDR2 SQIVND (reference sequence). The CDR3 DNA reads TGTGCCAGTAGTAGCGTGACAGGGGGGATGGCTAACTATGGCTACACCTTC. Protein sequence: CASSSVTGGMANYGYTF.

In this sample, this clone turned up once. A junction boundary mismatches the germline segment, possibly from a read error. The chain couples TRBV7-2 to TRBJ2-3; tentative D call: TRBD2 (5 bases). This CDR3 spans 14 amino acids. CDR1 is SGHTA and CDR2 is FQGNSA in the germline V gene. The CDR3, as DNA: TGTGCCAACAGCTTAGTAGCGCGGCCAGATACGCAGTATTTT. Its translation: CANSLVARPDTQYF. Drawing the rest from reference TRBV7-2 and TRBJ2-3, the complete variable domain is GAGVSQSPSNKVTEKGKDVELRCDPISGHTALYWYRQSLGQGLEFLIYFQGNSAPDKSGLPSDRFSAERTGGSVSTLTIQRTQQEDSAVYLCANSLVARPDTQYFGPGTRLTVL.

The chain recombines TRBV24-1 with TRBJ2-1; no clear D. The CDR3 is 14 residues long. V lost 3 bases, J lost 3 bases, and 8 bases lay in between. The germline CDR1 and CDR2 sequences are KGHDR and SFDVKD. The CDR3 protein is CATSDAGVYNEQFF. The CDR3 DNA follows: TGTGCCACCAGTGATGCAGGCGTCTACAATGAGCAGTTCTTC.

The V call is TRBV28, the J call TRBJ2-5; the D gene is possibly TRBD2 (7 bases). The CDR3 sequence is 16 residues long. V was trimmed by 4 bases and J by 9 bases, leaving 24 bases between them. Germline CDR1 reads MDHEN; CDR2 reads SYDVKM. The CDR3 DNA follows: TGTGCCAGCAGTTACGTACTCGGGGGGCCCCCCGGGGCCCAGTACTTC. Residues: CASSYVLGGPPGAQYF.

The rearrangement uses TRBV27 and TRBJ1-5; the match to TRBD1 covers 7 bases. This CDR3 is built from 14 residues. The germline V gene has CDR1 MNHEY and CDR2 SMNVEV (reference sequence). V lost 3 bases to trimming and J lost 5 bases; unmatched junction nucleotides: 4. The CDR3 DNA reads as TGTGCCAGCAGTTTCGGGACAGACCATCAGCCCCAGCATTTT. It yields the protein CASSFGTDHQPQHF.

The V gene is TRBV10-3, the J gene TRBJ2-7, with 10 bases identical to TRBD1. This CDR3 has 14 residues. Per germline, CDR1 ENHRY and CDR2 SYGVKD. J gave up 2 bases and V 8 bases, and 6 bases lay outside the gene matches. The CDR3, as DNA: TGTGCCATCTTGATCGGGACAGGGGCCTACGAGCAGTACTTC. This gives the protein CAILIGTGAYEQYF.

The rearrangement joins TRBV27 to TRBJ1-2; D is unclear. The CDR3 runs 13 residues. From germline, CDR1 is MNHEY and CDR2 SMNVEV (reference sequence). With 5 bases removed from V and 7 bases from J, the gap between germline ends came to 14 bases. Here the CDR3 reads CASSKRVWSGYTF. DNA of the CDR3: TGTGCCAGCAGTAAGAGGGTGTGGTCTGGCTACACCTTC.

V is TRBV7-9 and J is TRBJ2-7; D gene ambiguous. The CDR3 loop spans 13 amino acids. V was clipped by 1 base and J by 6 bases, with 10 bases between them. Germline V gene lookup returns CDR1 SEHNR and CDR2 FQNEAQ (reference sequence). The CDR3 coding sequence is TGTGCCAGCAGCTTAGATGTGTCGGGCGAGCAGTACTTC. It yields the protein CASSLDVSGEQYF.

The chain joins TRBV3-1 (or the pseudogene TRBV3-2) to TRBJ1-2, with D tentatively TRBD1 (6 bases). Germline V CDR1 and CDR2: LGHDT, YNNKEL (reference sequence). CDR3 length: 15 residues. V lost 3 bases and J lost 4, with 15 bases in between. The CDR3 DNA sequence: TGTGCCAGCAGCCAGGGGGCCGGATCCATCTATGGCTACACCTTC. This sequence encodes CASSQGAGSIYGYTF.

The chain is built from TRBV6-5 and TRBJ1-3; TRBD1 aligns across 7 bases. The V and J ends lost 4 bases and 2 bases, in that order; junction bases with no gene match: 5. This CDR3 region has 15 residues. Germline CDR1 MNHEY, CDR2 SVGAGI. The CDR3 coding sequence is TGTGCCAGCAGTTTAACAGGGGCCGCTGGAAACACCATATATTTT. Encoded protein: CASSLTGAAGNTIYF.

The CDR3, as DNA: TGTGCCAGCAGCTTAGGGCGGGCTGAAGGGACTGAAGCTTTCTTT. This gives the protein CASSLGRAEGTEAFF. V gene TRBV7-9 combines with J gene TRBJ1-1; unclear D gene. Germline V gene data show CDR1 as SEHNR and CDR2 as FQNEAQ (reference sequence). Between the trimmed V and J ends, which lost 1 base and 5 bases, there was a span of 14 bases. The CDR3 is 15 residues long.

CDR3 nucleotide sequence: TGTGCCAGCAGCTCGGGACTGAACTATGGCTACACCTTC. This encodes CASSSGLNYGYTF. V usage is TRBV11-2 and J usage is TRBJ1-2, with D perhaps TRBD1 (5 bases). CDR1 and CDR2 (germline): SGHAT, FQNNGV. The CDR3 runs to 13 residues. The V gene lost 4 bases and the J gene lost 2 bases, with 8 bases spanning the gap.

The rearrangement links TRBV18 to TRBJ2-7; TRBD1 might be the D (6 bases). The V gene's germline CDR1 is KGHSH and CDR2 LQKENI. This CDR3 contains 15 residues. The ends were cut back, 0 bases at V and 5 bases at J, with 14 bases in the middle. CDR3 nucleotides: TGTGCCAGCTCACCACCGACGACAGGTTTCGACGAGCAGTACTTC. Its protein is CASSPPTTGFDEQYF.

The CDR3 loop reads CASSDNSNFYNSPLHF. The DNA of the CDR3 is TGTGCCAGCAGTGATAACAGCAACTTCTATAATTCACCCCTCCACTTT. V gene TRBV6-1 combines with J gene TRBJ1-6; D ambiguous. The CDR3 length is 16 residues. Trimming took off 3 bases at V and 3 bases at J, with 12 bases between the two ends. Looked up from germline, CDR1 is MNHNS and CDR2 is SASEGT.

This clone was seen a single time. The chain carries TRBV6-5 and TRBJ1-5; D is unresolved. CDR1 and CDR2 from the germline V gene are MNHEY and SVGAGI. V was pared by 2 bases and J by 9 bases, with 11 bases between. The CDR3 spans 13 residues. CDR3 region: CASSYGPGLPQHF. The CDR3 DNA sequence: TGTGCCAGCAGTTACGGTCCCGGGTTGCCCCAGCATTTT.

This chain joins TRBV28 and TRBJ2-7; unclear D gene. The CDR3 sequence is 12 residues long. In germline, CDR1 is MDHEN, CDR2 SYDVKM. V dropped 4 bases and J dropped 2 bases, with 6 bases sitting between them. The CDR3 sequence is CASSSPTYEQYF. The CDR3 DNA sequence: TGTGCCAGCAGTTCCCCCACCTACGAGCAGTACTTC.

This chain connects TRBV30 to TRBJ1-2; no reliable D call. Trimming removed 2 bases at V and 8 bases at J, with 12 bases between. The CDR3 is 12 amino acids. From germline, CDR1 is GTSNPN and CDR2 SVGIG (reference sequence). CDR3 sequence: CAWSSREVGYTF. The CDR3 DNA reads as TGTGCCTGGAGTAGTAGGGAGGTGGGCTACACCTTC.

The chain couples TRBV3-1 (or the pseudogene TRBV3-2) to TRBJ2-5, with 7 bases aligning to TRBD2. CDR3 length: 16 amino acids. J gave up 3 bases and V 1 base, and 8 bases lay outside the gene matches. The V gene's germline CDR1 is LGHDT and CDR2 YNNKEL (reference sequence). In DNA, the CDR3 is TGTGCCAGCAGCCAAGTTATGTGGGAGGGCAAAGAGACCCAGTACTTC. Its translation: CASSQVMWEGKETQYF.

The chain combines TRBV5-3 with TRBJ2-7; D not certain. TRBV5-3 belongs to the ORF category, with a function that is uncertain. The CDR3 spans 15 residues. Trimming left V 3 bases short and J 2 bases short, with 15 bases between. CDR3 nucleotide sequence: TGTGCCAGAAGCTCCTTAGCCCGACCTACCTACGAGCAGTACTTC. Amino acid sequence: CARSSLARPTYEQYF.

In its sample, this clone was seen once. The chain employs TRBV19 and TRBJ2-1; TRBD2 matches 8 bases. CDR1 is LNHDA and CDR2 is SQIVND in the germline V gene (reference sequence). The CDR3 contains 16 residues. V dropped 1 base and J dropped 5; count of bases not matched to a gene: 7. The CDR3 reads CASSIVQSGGDNEQFF. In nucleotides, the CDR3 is TGTGCCAGTAGTATAGTACAGAGCGGGGGTGACAATGAGCAGTTCTTC.

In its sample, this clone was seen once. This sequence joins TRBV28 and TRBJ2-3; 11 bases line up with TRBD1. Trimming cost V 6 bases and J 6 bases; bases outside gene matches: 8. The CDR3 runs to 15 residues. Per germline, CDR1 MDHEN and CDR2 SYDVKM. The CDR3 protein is CASSPFRDRGDTQYF. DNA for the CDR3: TGTGCCAGCAGCCCATTCCGGGACAGGGGGGATACGCAGTATTTT.

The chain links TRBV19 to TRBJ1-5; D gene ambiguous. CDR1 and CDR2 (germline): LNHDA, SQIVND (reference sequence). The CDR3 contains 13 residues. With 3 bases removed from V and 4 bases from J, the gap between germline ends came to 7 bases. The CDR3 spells CASSMGANQPQHF. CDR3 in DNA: TGTGCCAGTAGTATGGGAGCTAATCAGCCCCAGCATTTT. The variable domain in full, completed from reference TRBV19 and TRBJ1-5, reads DGGITQSPKYLFRKEGQNVTLSCEQNLNHDAMYWYRQDPGQGLRLIYYSQIVNDFQKGDIAEGYSVSREKKESFPLTVTSAQKNPTAFYLCASSMGANQPQHFGDGTRLSIL.

CDR3 loop: CASSLERPQHF. The DNA of the CDR3 is TGTGCCAGCAGCCTGGAGCGGCCCCAGCATTTT. The chain combines TRBV2 with TRBJ1-5, with D hard to call. The germline CDR1 and CDR2 sequences are SNHLY and FYNNEI. The ends were cut back, 6 bases at V and 9 bases at J, with 9 bases in the middle. The CDR3 has 11 amino acids.

In nucleotides, the CDR3 is TGTGCCAGCAGTTACCAGGGAGGAGAGACCCAGTACTTC. It specifies CASSYQGGETQYF. V gene TRBV27 combines with J gene TRBJ2-5, with D tentatively TRBD2 (6 bases). Germline values: CDR1 MNHEY, CDR2 SMNVEV (reference sequence). V lost 4 bases and J lost 4, with 10 bases in between. The CDR3 is 13 amino acids.

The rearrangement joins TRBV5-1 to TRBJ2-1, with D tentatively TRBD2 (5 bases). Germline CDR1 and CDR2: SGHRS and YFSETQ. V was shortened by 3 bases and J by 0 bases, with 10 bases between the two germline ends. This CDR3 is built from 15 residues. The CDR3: CASSSDGISYNEQFF. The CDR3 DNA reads TGCGCCAGCAGCTCAGACGGGATCTCCTACAATGAGCAGTTCTTC.

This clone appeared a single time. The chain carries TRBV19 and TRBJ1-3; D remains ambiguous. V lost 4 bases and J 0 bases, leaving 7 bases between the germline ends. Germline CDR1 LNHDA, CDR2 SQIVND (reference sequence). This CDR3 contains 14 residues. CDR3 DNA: TGTGCCAGTAGTACCGGACTCTCTGGAAACACCATATATTTT. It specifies CASSTGLSGNTIYF.

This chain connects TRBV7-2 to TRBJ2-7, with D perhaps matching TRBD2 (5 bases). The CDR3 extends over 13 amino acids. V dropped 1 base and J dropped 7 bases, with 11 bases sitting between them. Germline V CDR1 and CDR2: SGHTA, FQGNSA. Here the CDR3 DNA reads TGTGCCAGCAGCTTAGTGGCGGGCGAAGAGCAGTACTTC. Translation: CASSLVAGEEQYF.

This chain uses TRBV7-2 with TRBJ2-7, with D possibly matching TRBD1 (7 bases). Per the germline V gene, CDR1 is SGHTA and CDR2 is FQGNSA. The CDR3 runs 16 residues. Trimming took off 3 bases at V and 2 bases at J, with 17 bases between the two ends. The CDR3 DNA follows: TGTGCCAGCAGCTTGCGTTCCCCAGGGGGGACCTACGAGCAGTACTTC. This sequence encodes CASSLRSPGGTYEQYF.

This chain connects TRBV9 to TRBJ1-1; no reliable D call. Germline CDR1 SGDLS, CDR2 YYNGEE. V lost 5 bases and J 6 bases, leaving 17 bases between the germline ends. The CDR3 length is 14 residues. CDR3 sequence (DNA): TGTGCCAGCAGTGGGTCCGGGGAGGCCGCTGAAGCTTTCTTT. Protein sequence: CASSGSGEAAEAFF. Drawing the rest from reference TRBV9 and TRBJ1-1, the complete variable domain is DSGVTQTPKHLITATGQRVTLRCSPRSGDLSVYWYQQSLDQGLQFLIQYYNGEERAKGNILERFSAQQFPDLHSELNLSSLELGDSALYFCASSGSGEAAEAFFGQGTRLTVV.

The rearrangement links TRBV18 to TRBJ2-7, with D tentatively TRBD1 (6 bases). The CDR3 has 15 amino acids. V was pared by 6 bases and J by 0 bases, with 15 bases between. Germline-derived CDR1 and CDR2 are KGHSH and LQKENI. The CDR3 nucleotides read TGTGCCAGCTCGCATTACAGGGATCGCTCCTACGAGCAGTACGTC. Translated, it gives CASSHYRDRSYEQYV.

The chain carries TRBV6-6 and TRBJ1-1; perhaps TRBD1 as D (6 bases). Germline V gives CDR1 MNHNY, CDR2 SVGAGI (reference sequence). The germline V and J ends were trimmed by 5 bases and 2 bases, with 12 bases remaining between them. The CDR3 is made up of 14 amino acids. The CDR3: CASSQGQPNTEAFF. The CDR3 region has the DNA TGTGCCAGCAGTCAAGGACAGCCAAACACTGAAGCTTTCTTT.